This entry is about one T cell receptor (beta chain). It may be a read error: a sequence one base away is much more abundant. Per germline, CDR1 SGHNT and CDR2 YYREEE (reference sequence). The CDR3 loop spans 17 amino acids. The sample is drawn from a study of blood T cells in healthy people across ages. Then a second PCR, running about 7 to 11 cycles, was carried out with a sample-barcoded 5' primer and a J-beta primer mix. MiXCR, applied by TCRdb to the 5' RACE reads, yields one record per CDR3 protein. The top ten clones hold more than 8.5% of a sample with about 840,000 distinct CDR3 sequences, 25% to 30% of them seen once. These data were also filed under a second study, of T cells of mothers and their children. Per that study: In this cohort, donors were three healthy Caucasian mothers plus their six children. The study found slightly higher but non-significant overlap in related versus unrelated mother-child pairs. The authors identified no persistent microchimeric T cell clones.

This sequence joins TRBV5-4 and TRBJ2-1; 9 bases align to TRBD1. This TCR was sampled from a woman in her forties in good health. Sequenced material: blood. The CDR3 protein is CARRPLGGTGNLDEQFF. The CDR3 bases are TGTGCCCGCAGACCACTCGGCGGGACAGGGAATCTCGATGAGCAGTTCTTC.